Listed below are T cell receptor beta chains from one sample, sequenced in a study of blood T cells in healthy people across ages. TCRdb re-called the 5' RACE reads with MiXCR, one entry per CDR3 protein. This sample yields 700,000 to 900,000 distinct CDR3 sequences, of which around half are seen a single time; about two fifths belongs to the top ten. What was sequenced was blood. All receptors derive from a man older than 75 in good health. Both conserved end residues are part of each CDR3.

TRBV29-1 | 12 | CSVEDNRDEQYF
TRBV12-3/TRBV12-4 | 10 | CASGANVLTF
TRBV12-3/TRBV12-4 | 13 | CASSLLGGLEQFF
TRBV24-1 | 15 | CATSDPRGPGNEQFF
TRBV20-1 | 11 | CSAGLGNEQYF
TRBV12-3/TRBV12-4 | 16 | CASSLRRAPTYNEQFF
TRBV20-1 | 10 | CSATSGPQFF
TRBV7-8 | 15 | CASSLVSKSTDTQYF
TRBV7-2 | 18 | CASSPLFSSSGVYNEQFF
TRBV12-3/TRBV12-4 | 15 | CASRPTDRGAYEQYF
TRBV7-9 | 17 | CASSPLGRASSYNEQFF
TRBV10-3 | 15 | CAISKGQVRSYEQYF
TRBV27 | 15 | CASTKGPGQGGGYTF
TRBV12-3/TRBV12-4 | 14 | CASSTSRRSETQYF
TRBV29-1 | 13 | CSARTGVASEQYF
TRBV4-1 | 15 | CASSQADRDQETQYF
TRBV29-1 | 18 | CSVEFMYGYQGWTYEQYF
TRBV28 | 17 | CASSTNLDRGLSYEQYF
TRBV7-2 | 14 | CASSLMGLYYEQYF
TRBV3-1 | 17 | CASAIPGGHRTEETQYF
TRBV3-1 | 16 | CASSQRTGGTSYEQYF
TRBV6-5 | 15 | CASSSHRGLGSPLHF
TRBV4-3 | 14 | CASSQEIRTDTQYF
TRBV25-1 | 13 | CASTDSMNTEAFF
TRBV12-3/TRBV12-4 | 15 | CASSGGGTRNSPLHF
TRBV7-6 | 15 | CASSPRGLAGYEQYF
TRBV12-3/TRBV12-4 | 14 | CASSFGGSHRYAYF
TRBV4-1 | 19 | CASSQAFDGGKLAKNIQYF
TRBV29-1 | 14 | CSSPSGASYNEQYF
TRBV20-1 | 13 | CSADGQSTYEQYF
TRBV4-1 | 17 | CASSQGPGLAEHRYAYF
TRBV28 | 14 | CASCLLATNEKLFF
TRBV3-1 | 13 | CASSQPAKNIQYF
TRBV7-2 | 15 | CASSRGLAGDLEQFF
TRBV20-1 | 15 | CSAIRTSGSQETQYF
TRBV20-1 | 13 | CSAREGVNYGYTF
TRBV2 | 15 | CASRKAWSGEYEQYF
TRBV20-1 | 15 | CSAREAGRPGDEQFF
TRBV28 | 14 | CVSSPGAVLGPRFF
TRBV7-6 | 12 | CASSPPSNEQYF
TRBV29-1 | 13 | CSVQLRGGSPLHF
TRBV11-2 | 16 | CASSDPGRVSSYEQYF
TRBV18 | 16 | CASSVIAPDHSYEQYF
TRBV28 | 15 | CASSVTGGSKNIQYF
TRBV27 | 12 | CASSFIRDEQYF
TRBV3-1 | 15 | CASSPSGTANYGYTF
TRBV20-1 | 14 | CSASGGRPSCEQYF
TRBV7-9 | 13 | CASQGDARETQYF
TRBV25-1 | 13 | CASSEQGSGELFF
TRBV5-1 | 16 | CASSLVGPARNTEAFF
TRBV20-1 | 14 | CSAGAAGLQETQYF
TRBV6-5 | 12 | CASSSAKNIQYF